The clone carrying this T cell receptor (beta chain) was seen only a few times. Antigen specificity is unknown. MiXCR was run by TCRdb on the 5' RACE reads, yielding one entry per CDR3 protein. Of 250,000 to 350,000 distinct CDR3 sequences listed, around 18% were seen once; the top ten hold roughly 8%. The record originates from a study of CD8 T cells in ankylosing spondylitis. The CDR3 totals 15 residues. Looked up from germline, CDR1 is MNHNS and CDR2 is SASEGT. With 6 bases removed from V and 4 bases from J, the gap between germline ends came to 16 bases. General study results and limits: The authors reported significant enrichment of disease-linked clones in matched ankylosing spondylitis synovial fluid.

The chain couples TRBV6-1 to TRBJ2-1; D is perhaps TRBD1 or TRBD2 (7 bases each). The sequencing input was blood, either unsorted or a sorted T cell fraction (not recorded which). The receptor comes from a male donor with ankylosing spondylitis or in good health (not recorded which). The CDR3 is CASSHVRGGYNEQFF. Here the CDR3 DNA reads TGTGCCAGCAGCCACGTCAGGGGGGGATACAATGAGCAGTTCTTC.